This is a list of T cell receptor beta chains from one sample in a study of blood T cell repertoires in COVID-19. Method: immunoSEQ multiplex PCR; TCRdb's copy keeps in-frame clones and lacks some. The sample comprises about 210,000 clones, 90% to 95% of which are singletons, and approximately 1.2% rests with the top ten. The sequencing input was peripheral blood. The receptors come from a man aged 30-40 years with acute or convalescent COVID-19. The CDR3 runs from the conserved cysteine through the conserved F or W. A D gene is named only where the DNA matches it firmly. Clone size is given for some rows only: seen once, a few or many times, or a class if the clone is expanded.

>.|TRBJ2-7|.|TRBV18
TGTGCCAGCTCACCACGTGGCGGACTAAGCTCCTACGAGCAGTACTTC
CASSPRGGLSSYEQYF
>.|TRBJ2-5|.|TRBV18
TGTGCCAGCTCACTGCGGGTCACCCCGGGGGAGACCCAGTACTTC
CASSLRVTPGETQYF
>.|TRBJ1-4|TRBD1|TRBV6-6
TGTGCCAGCAGTCGGGCAGGGGGCGAAGAAAAACTGTTTTTT
CASSRAGGEEKLFF
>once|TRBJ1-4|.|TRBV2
TGTGCCAGCAGTGCCGGAACAGGGTTTGGGGGCACTAATGAAAAACTGTTTTTT
CASSAGTGFGGTNEKLFF
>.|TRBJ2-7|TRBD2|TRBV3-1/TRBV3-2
TGTGCCAGCAGCCAAGAGGGGACTAGCGTCTACGAGCAGTACTTC
CASSQEGTSVYEQYF
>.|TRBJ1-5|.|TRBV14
TGTGCCAGCAGCCAAGGACTCAATCAGCCCCAGCATTTT
CASSQGLNQPQHF
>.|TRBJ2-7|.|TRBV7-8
TGTGCCAGCAGCTTCGCGGATTATAACGAGCAGTACTTC
CASSFADYNEQYF
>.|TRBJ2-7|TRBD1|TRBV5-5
TGTGCCAGCAGCTTGAGGGACAGGGTTTCCTACGAGCAGTACTTC
CASSLRDRVSYEQYF
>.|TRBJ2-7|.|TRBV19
TGTGCCAGTAGTATAACGCCGCGTCACAGGGTCTACGAGCAGTACTTC
CASSITPRHRVYEQYF
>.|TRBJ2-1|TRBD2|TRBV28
TGTGCCAGCAGTTTGAACGGGGGGGCCACCTACAATGAGCAGTTCTTC
CASSLNGGATYNEQFF
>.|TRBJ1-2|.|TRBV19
TGTGCCAGTTCTCCCCCGGGAGCTAACTATGGCTACACCTTC
CASSPPGANYGYTF
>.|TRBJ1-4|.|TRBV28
TGTGCCAGCAGTTCTGGGATGCGAGGGGGTAATGAAAAACTGTTTTTT
CASSSGMRGGNEKLFF
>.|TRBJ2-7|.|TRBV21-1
TGTGCCAGCAGCAAACTTCATGGACTAGCGGGAGGCCCCCCGGGCTACGAGCAGTACTTC
CASSKLHGLAGGPPGYEQYF
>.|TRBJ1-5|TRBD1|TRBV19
TGTGCCAGTAGTTTTGATGGACAGGGGAATCAGCCCCAGCATTTT
CASSFDGQGNQPQHF
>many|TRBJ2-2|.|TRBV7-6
TGTGCCAGCAGCCGATACCCAGACGCGGCGGGCGGGGTGTTTTTT
CASSRYPDAAGGVFF
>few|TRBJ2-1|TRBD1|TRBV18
TGTGCCAGCTCACCAAACCTTGACAGGGAGTGGCAGTTCTTC
CASSPNLDREWQFF
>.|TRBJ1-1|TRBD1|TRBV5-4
TGTGCCAGCAGCACGAAAAGACAGGGCGGCACTGAAGCTTTCTTT
CASSTKRQGGTEAFF
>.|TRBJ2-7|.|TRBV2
TGTGCCAGCAGTCCCCAGGGGATTCCCTACGAGCAGTACTTC
CASSPQGIPYEQYF
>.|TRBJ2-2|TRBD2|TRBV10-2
TGCGCCAGCAGTTCGGCGGGAGGGGTCACCGGGGAGCTGTTTTTT
CASSSAGGVTGELFF
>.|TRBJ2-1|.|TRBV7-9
TGTGCCAGCAGCTCCCCCCTCCCACTGAGCTCCTACAATGAGCAGTTCTTC
CASSSPLPLSSYNEQFF
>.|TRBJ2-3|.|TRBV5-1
TGCGCCAGCAGCTTGGTGCGGCCTAAGGGGGCAGATACGCAGTATTTT
CASSLVRPKGADTQYF
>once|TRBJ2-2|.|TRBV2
TGTGCCAGCAGTGATACGGGAAGGGTCGGGGAGCTGTTTTTT
CASSDTGRVGELFF
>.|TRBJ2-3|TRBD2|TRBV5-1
TGCGCCAGCAGCCGGGAGGGCGGGAGTCGGGCAGATACGCAGTATTTT
CASSREGGSRADTQYF
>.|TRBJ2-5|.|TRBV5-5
TGTGCCAGCACCTTTAGTGGTGCCCAGTACTTC
CASTFSGAQYF
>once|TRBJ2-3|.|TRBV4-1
TGCGCCAGCAGCCAGAAACGTTTAACAGGATTTAGCACAGATACGCAGTATTTT
CASSQKRLTGFSTDTQYF
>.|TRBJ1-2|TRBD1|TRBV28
TGTGCCAGCAGTTCGACAGGGGATAACTATGGCTACACCTTC
CASSSTGDNYGYTF
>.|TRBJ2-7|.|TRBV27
TGTGCCAGCAGTTTACAGGGATCAGGGGGGCCCTCCTACGAGCAGTACTTC
CASSLQGSGGPSYEQYF
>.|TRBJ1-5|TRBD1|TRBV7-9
TGTGCCAGCAGCTTCACAGGGGGCAATCAGCCCCAGCATTTT
CASSFTGGNQPQHF
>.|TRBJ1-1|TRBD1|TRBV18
TGTGCCAGCACTAGGAGCACAGGGGGCAGGGTTGGGACTGAAGCTTTCTTT
CASTRSTGGRVGTEAFF